The 6 T cell receptor beta chains reported below all come from one sample, sequenced in a study of T cell responses to AZD1222 COVID-19 vaccine. Clones were sequenced by immunoSEQ multiplex PCR, and TCRdb holds only the in-frame ones, with some missing. Of about 77,000 clones in the sample, more than 90% were seen once. Sequenced here: peripheral blood, sampled 28 days after the second AZD1222 dose. The receptors were sampled from an adult who received the AZD1222 COVID-19 vaccine.

The chain links TRBV19 to TRBJ2-6, with D perhaps matching TRBD2 (5 bases). This CDR3 has 13 amino acids. Germline values: CDR1 LNHDA, CDR2 SQIVND (reference sequence). V lost 8 bases, J lost 4 bases, and 9 bases lay in between. The CDR3 loop is CASRTLGANVLTF. DNA for the CDR3: TGTGCCAGTCGGACTTTGGGGGCCAACGTCCTGACTTTC.

This rearrangement joins TRBV7-3 to TRBJ1-2; TRBD1 is a possible D gene (6 bases). The V gene lost 2 bases and the J gene lost 0 bases, with 7 bases spanning the gap. The CDR3 is made up of 14 amino acids. Germline-derived CDR1 and CDR2 are SGHTA and FQGTGA. The CDR3 loop reads CASSLQGTNYGYTF. In nucleotides, the CDR3 is TGTGCCAGCAGCTTACAGGGGACTAACTATGGCTACACCTTC.

This clone was picked up one time. This chain links TRBV5-1 with TRBJ2-4; TRBD1 matches at 7 bases. This CDR3 has 14 amino acids. The V gene's germline CDR1 is SGHRS and CDR2 YFSETQ. The J segment lost 6 bases and the V segment lost 3 bases, leaving 6 bases of the junction unmatched. The CDR3 coding sequence is TGCGCCAGCAGCTACACAGGGGCCCCAAACATTCAGTACTTC. Residues: CASSYTGAPNIQYF.

The count of this clone is one. The chain carries TRBV27 and TRBJ1-3, with a tentative D call TRBD1 (6 bases). Germline-derived CDR1 and CDR2 are MNHEY and SMNVEV (reference sequence). The CDR3 has 15 residues. V dropped 6 bases and J dropped 0 bases, with 12 bases sitting between them. The CDR3 nucleotides are TGTGCCAGCAGCCCGGGACAAGTCTCTGGAAACACCATATATTTT. Translation gives CASSPGQVSGNTIYF.

The J gene is TRBJ2-5, the V gene TRBV5-5; TRBD2 is a possible D gene (6 bases). This CDR3 is built from 13 residues. Germline values: CDR1 SGHKS, CDR2 YYEKEE (reference sequence). V gave up 7 bases and J gave up 2 bases, with 12 bases separating them. The CDR3: CASSIGGQETQYF. CDR3 nucleotides: TGTGCCAGCTCTATCGGGGGACAAGAGACCCAGTACTTC.

The gene calls are TRBV12-3 or TRBV12-4 and TRBJ2-5, with 10 bases identical to TRBD1. J was trimmed by 5 bases and V by 5 bases; bases with no gene match: 2. The CDR3 runs 13 residues. The CDR3 reads CASSPGQGETQYF. CDR3 sequence (DNA): TGTGCCAGCAGTCCGGGACAGGGGGAGACCCAGTACTTC.